This T cell receptor beta chain was documented in a study of early T cells in non-severe SARS-CoV-2 infection. This clonotype was recorded many times. Attached unique molecular identifiers marked individual cDNA molecules. TCRdb re-analysed the 5' RACE reads in MiXCR, keeping a single row per CDR3 protein. The table includes tens of thousands of distinct CDR3 sequences, around 7% detected once. Germline CDR1 is SGHVS and CDR2 is FQNEAQ. The CDR3 runs to 16 residues. Trimming stripped 0 bases from V and 5 bases from J, with 16 bases between. What was sequenced was whole blood. This chain joins TRBV7-8 and TRBJ1-2; the D is unclear. The TCR sequence derives from an adult who was a healthcare worker with PCR-confirmed SARS-CoV-2 infection or an uninfected control (not recorded which). CDR3 sequence (DNA): TGTGCCAGCAGCTTAGCGGGCATTTTGAGTTTTTATGGCTACACCTTC. Its protein is CASSLAGILSFYGYTF.